The next 25 T cell receptor beta chains were all read from a single sample in a study of beta chain features in type 1 diabetes. TCRB transcripts that were expressed got sequenced, as all of the isolated RNA had been reverse transcribed. Here immunoSEQ multiplex PCR was the method, and the copy in TCRdb shows in-frame clones only, minus some. In the table there are fewer than 200,000 clones, around an eighth of which are singletons. What was sequenced was central memory CD4+ T cells from blood. These receptors originate from a young woman in good health.

The chain couples TRBV30 to TRBJ2-5; 7 bases agree with TRBD1. The CDR3 spans 14 residues. Trimming removed 0 bases from V and 2 bases from J; junction bases left unmatched: 3. The germline gives CDR1 GTSNPN, CDR2 SVGIG (reference sequence). The CDR3 here is CAWSVQTGQETQYF. The CDR3 bases are TGTGCCTGGAGTGTACAGACAGGGCAAGAGACCCAGTACTTC.

This chain uses TRBV28 with TRBJ2-5; no firm D call. Per germline, CDR1 MDHEN and CDR2 SYDVKM. Trimming stripped 8 bases from V and 1 base from J, with 8 bases between. CDR3 length: 12 amino acids. The CDR3 nucleotides are TGTGCCAGCGCGGCTATCCAAGAGACCCAGTACTTC. Protein: CASAAIQETQYF.

V gene TRBV5-1 combines with J gene TRBJ2-1; D unclear. The CDR3 spans 15 residues. The germline CDR1 and CDR2 sequences are SGHRS and YFSETQ. The V end lost 1 base, the J end lost 5 bases, and 13 bases lay between the germline ends. In DNA, the CDR3 is TGCGCCAGCAGCTTGAGTTTAGAGTATAACAATGAGCAGTTCTTC. This sequence encodes CASSLSLEYNNEQFF.

The chain has TRBV4-2 and TRBJ2-3, with TRBD2 as a possible D gene (5 bases). The V gene's germline CDR1 is LGHNA and CDR2 YNFKEQ. This CDR3 region has 14 residues. V was trimmed by 1 base and J by 3 bases, leaving 8 bases between them. The CDR3 here is CASSQASGTDTQYF. Here the CDR3 DNA reads TGTGCCAGCAGCCAAGCATCGGGGACAGATACGCAGTATTTT.

This clone was detected a few times. At the DNA level, this CDR3 is encoded by other sequences in the same sample as well. The gene calls are TRBV7-9 and TRBJ2-3, with D possibly matching TRBD2 (5 bases). The length of the CDR3 is 13 residues. The germline V and J ends were trimmed by 0 bases and 6 bases, with 7 bases remaining between them. CDR1 and CDR2 (germline): SEHNR, FQNEAQ (reference sequence). The CDR3 reads CASSLAGGDTQYF. The CDR3 DNA follows: TGTGCCAGCAGCTTAGCGGGCGGGGATACGCAGTATTTT. The complete variable domain, with remaining parts taken from reference TRBV7-9 and TRBJ2-3, reads DTGVSQNPRHKITKRGQNVTFRCDPISEHNRLYWYRQTLGQGPEFLTYFQNEAQLEKSRLLSDRFSAERPKGSFSTLEIQRTEQGDSAMYLCASSLAGGDTQYFGPGTRLTVL.

V gene TRBV30 combines with J gene TRBJ2-1; weak D call: TRBD2 (7 bases). From germline, CDR1 is GTSNPN and CDR2 SVGIG (reference sequence). This CDR3 comprises 19 residues. V was cut by 0 bases and J by 0 bases, with 21 bases left in between. CDR3 amino acids: CAWSVRRGASGPSYNEQFF. In DNA, the CDR3 is TGTGCCTGGAGTGTACGACGGGGGGCGAGCGGGCCCTCCTACAATGAGCAGTTCTTC.

This clone was found many times. The V call is TRBV2, the J call TRBJ2-7; 7 bases are a match to TRBD2. Germline-derived CDR1 and CDR2 are SNHLY and FYNNEI. The length of the CDR3 is 13 residues. J gave up 3 bases and V 7 bases, and 6 bases lay outside the gene matches. CDR3 in amino acids: CASNTGTIYEQYF. CDR3 coding DNA: TGTGCCAGCAATACCGGGACTATCTACGAGCAGTACTTC.

The rearrangement joins TRBV2 to TRBJ2-1, with D tentatively TRBD2 (6 bases). V lost 6 bases to trimming and J lost 6 bases, with 15 bases between them. There are 14 residues in the CDR3. Germline CDR1 SNHLY, CDR2 FYNNEI. The CDR3 here is CASRPEGRTNEQFF. CDR3 nucleotides: TGTGCCAGCAGACCAGAAGGGAGGACCAATGAGCAGTTCTTC.

This chain connects TRBV6-5 to TRBJ2-7, with 7 bases aligning to TRBD1. The CDR3 length is 15 residues. The germline V gene encodes CDR1 MNHEY and CDR2 SVGAGI. Trimming at V came to 5 bases and at J to 2 bases, leaving 9 bases not matched to a gene. The CDR3 is CASSLTDREAYEQYF. CDR3 bases: TGTGCCAGCAGTCTCACCGACAGGGAAGCCTACGAGCAGTACTTC.

This chain links TRBV6-6 with TRBJ1-1; D gene ambiguous. This CDR3 has 14 amino acids. Per germline, CDR1 MNHNY and CDR2 SVGAGI (reference sequence). The V end was cut by 0 bases, the J end by 10 bases, with 15 bases between. CDR3: CASSYSGDTRPAFF. For the CDR3, the DNA is TGTGCCAGCAGTTACTCGGGAGACACACGACCAGCTTTCTTT.

The chain couples TRBV14 to TRBJ2-5; unclear D gene. Germline V gene data show CDR1 as SGHDN and CDR2 as FVKESK. The CDR3 has 14 amino acids. Trimming removed 1 base from V and 0 bases from J, with 6 bases in between. The CDR3 spells CASSQVHYQETQYF. The CDR3 bases are TGTGCCAGCAGCCAAGTTCACTACCAAGAGACCCAGTACTTC.

The chain employs TRBV4-2 and TRBJ2-7; 11 positions agree with TRBD2. CDR3 length: 16 amino acids. V lost 5 bases to trimming and J lost 1 base; unmatched junction nucleotides: 7. Germline CDR1 LGHNA, CDR2 YNFKEQ. The CDR3 bases are TGTGCCAGCAGCAAGGGACTAGCGGAACGTTCCTACGAGCAGTACTTC. Residues: CASSKGLAERSYEQYF.

V usage is TRBV2 and J usage is TRBJ1-5, with D perhaps matching TRBD1 (5 bases). The CDR3 is 15 residues long. The V end was cut by 6 bases, the J end by 2 bases, with 14 bases between. Germline CDR1 and CDR2: SNHLY and FYNNEI. The CDR3 DNA follows: TGTGCCAGCAGCGGCAGGGCGTCCGGCAATCAGCCCCAGCATTTT. It translates to CASSGRASGNQPQHF.

The table lists this clone with a few counts. The rearrangement links TRBV2 to TRBJ2-7; D gene unclear. Germline CDR1 and CDR2: SNHLY and FYNNEI. This CDR3 contains 11 residues. Deletions cut 2 bases from V and 3 bases from J, with 2 bases between. Written as DNA, the CDR3 is TGTGCCAGCAGTGAACTCTACGAGCAGTACTTC. It specifies CASSELYEQYF.

This clone was seen repeatedly, ten times or more. V and J are TRBV30 and TRBJ2-1; 10 bases match TRBD2. J was trimmed by 5 bases and V by 3 bases; bases with no gene match: 4. The CDR3 consists of 14 residues. Germline CDR1 is GTSNPN and CDR2 is SVGIG (reference sequence). Here the CDR3 reads CAWSIGTSDNEQFF. The CDR3 nucleotides are TGTGCCTGGAGCATAGGGACTAGCGACAATGAGCAGTTCTTC.

This clone turned up a few times. V is TRBV28 and J is TRBJ2-4, with TRBD1 matching over 12 bases. V dropped 5 bases and J dropped 7; count of bases not matched to a gene: 3. CDR1 MDHEN and CDR2 SYDVKM come from the germline V gene. The CDR3 is 14 residues long. The DNA of the CDR3 is TGTGCCAGCAGTGAGGGACAGGGGGCGAACATTCAGTACTTC. Translating it yields CASSEGQGANIQYF.

A few counts support this clone. The chain is built from TRBV15 and TRBJ2-3; 9 bases are shared with TRBD1. Germline V lookup: CDR1 LNHNV, CDR2 YYDKDF (reference sequence). There are 17 residues in the CDR3. With 1 base clipped from V and 5 bases from J, the junction kept 10 bases outside the gene matches. The CDR3 sequence: CATSRVRDRVKGDTQYF. The DNA of the CDR3 is TGTGCCACCAGCAGAGTCAGGGACAGGGTGAAAGGAGATACGCAGTATTTT.

The V gene is TRBV5-1, the J gene TRBJ2-5, with 7 bases fitting TRBD2. The CDR3 length is 15 residues. V lost 2 bases and J lost 5; bases outside the gene matches: 9. Germline CDR1 is SGHRS and CDR2 is YFSETQ. CDR3 region: CASSLRPSGGETQYF. The CDR3 DNA follows: TGCGCCAGCAGCTTAAGGCCTAGCGGAGGGGAGACCCAGTACTTC.

In DNA form, the CDR3 reads TGTGCCAGCAGCCGAGGACAGGGGACCTACAATGAGCAGTTCTTC. It yields the protein CASSRGQGTYNEQFF. This chain connects TRBV7-2 to TRBJ2-1; 9 bases line up with TRBD1. The CDR3 spans 15 residues. V trimming: 5 bases; J trimming: 2 bases; junction bases outside the gene matches: 4. Looked up from germline, CDR1 is SGHTA and CDR2 is FQGNSA.

This clone has a handful of counts. V and J are TRBV5-1 and TRBJ2-1, with D possibly being TRBD1 (5 bases). Germline V gene lookup returns CDR1 SGHRS and CDR2 YFSETQ. V was cut by 2 bases and J by 7 bases, with 10 bases left in between. This CDR3 region has 13 residues. CDR3 region: CASSFHRLNEQFF. CDR3 bases: TGCGCCAGCAGCTTTCACAGGTTAAATGAGCAGTTCTTC.

The chain carries TRBV5-1 and TRBJ2-7; weak D call: TRBD2 (7 bases). CDR1 and CDR2 from the germline V gene are SGHRS and YFSETQ. Trimming left V 3 bases short and J 2 bases short, with 15 bases between. CDR3 size: 15 residues. Here the CDR3 DNA reads TGCGCCAGCAGCTGGGGGGGCGGGATTACCTACGAGCAGTACTTC. This sequence encodes CASSWGGGITYEQYF. Complete variable domain (other parts from reference TRBV5-1 and TRBJ2-7): KAGVTQTPRYLIKTRGQQVTLSCSPISGHRSVSWYQQTPGQGLQFLFEYFSETQRNKGNFPGRFSGRQFSNSRSEMNVSTLELGDSALYLCASSWGGGITYEQYFGPGTRLTVT.

This clone has a handful of counts. The rearrangement joins TRBV2 to TRBJ1-1; D perhaps matches TRBD1 (5 bases). Germline V lookup: CDR1 SNHLY, CDR2 FYNNEI. The CDR3 extends over 14 amino acids. The V and J ends lost 4 bases and 3 bases respectively, with 12 bases between them. Here the CDR3 DNA reads TGTGCCAGCAGTGTACAGGCGGGGGACACTGAAGCTTTCTTT. Amino acid sequence: CASSVQAGDTEAFF.

The chain recombines TRBV27 with TRBJ1-5; maybe TRBD1 (5 bases). The ends were cut back, 7 bases at V and 0 bases at J, with 13 bases in the middle. Germline V lookup: CDR1 MNHEY, CDR2 SMNVEV (reference sequence). The CDR3 has 15 residues. The CDR3 DNA reads TGTGCCAGCACCGATACCGGGGGTAGCAATCAGCCCCAGCATTTT. This sequence encodes CASTDTGGSNQPQHF.

This clone was counted only a few times. The genes are TRBV5-1 and TRBJ2-1; possible D gene TRBD2, 6 bases. The CDR3 has 14 amino acids. Germline values: CDR1 SGHRS, CDR2 YFSETQ. V gave up 0 bases and J gave up 6 bases, with 10 bases separating them. CDR3 DNA sequence: TGCGCCAGCAGCTTGGGACTAGGTCTCAATGAGCAGTTCTTC. Translation gives CASSLGLGLNEQFF.

This clone was detected a few times. The chain has TRBV18 and TRBJ1-2, with D possibly matching TRBD1 (5 bases). Deletions cut 3 bases from V and 6 bases from J, with 11 bases between. CDR1 is KGHSH, CDR2 LQKENI, per germline. The CDR3 consists of 13 residues. CDR3: CASSPGPTDGYTF. The CDR3 DNA sequence: TGTGCCAGCTCACCGGGGCCGACAGATGGCTACACCTTC.